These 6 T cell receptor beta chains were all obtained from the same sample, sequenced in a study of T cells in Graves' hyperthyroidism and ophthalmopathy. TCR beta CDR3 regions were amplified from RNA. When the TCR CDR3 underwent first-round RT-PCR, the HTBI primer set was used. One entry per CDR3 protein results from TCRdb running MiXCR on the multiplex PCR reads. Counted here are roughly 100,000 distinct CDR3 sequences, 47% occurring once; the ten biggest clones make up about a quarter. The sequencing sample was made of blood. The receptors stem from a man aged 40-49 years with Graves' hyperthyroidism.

The CDR3 protein is CSARDSTQYF. In DNA form, the CDR3 reads TGCAGTGCTAGAGATAGTACCCAGTATTTT. The chain couples TRBV20-1 to TRBJ2-3; D unresolved. Per germline, CDR1 DFQATT and CDR2 SNEGSKA (reference sequence). V was clipped by 0 bases and J by 12 bases, with 7 bases between them. This CDR3 has 10 residues.

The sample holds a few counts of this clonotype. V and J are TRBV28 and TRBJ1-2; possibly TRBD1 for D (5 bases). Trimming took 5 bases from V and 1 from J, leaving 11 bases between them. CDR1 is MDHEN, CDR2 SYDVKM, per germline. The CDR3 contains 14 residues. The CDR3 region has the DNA TGTGCCAGCAGTGATACAGGTTTTAACTATGGCTACACCTTC. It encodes CASSDTGFNYGYTF.

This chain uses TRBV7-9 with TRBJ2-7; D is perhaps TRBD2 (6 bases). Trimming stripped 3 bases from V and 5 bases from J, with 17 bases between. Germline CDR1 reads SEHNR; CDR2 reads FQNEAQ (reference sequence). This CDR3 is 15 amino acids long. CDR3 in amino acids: CASSFGSGASNEQYF. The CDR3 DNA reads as TGTGCCAGCAGCTTCGGGTCGGGAGCATCCAACGAGCAGTACTTC.

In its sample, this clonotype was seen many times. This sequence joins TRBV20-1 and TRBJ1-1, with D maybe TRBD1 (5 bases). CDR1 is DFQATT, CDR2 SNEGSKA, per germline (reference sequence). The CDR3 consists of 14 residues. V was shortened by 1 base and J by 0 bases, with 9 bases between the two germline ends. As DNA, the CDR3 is TGCAGTGCTAGAGGCTCAGGGATGAACACTGAAGCTTTCTTT. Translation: CSARGSGMNTEAFF.

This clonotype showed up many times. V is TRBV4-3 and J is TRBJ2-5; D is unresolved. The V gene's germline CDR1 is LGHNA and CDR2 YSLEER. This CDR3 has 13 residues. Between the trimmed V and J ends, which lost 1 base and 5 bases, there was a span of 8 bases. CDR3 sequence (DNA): TGCGCCAGCAGCCAAGGCCTGCTGGAGACCCAGTACTTC. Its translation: CASSQGLLETQYF.

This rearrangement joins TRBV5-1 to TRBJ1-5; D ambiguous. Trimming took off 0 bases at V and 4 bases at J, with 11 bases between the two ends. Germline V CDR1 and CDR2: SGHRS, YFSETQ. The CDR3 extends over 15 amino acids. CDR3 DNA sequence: TGCGCCAGCAGCTTGGGGGCCGTCAATAATCAGCCCCAGCATTTT. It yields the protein CASSLGAVNNQPQHF. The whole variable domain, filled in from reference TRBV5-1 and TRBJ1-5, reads KAGVTQTPRYLIKTRGQQVTLSCSPISGHRSVSWYQQTPGQGLQFLFEYFSETQRNKGNFPGRFSGRQFSNSRSEMNVSTLELGDSALYLCASSLGAVNNQPQHFGDGTRLSIL.